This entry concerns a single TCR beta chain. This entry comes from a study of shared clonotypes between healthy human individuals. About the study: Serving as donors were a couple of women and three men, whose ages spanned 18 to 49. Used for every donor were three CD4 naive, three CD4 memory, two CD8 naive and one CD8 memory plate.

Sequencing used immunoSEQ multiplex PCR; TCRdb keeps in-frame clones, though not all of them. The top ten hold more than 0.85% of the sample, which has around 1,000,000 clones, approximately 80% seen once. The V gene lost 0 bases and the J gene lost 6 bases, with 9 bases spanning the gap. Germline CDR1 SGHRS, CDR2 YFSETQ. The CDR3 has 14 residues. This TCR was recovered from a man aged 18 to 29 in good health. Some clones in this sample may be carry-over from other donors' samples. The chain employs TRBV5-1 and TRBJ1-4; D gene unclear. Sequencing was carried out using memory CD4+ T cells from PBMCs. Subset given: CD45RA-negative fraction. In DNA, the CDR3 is TGCGCCAGCAGCTTGGAAGGTTCTTATGAAAAACTGTTTTTT. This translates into CASSLEGSYEKLFF.